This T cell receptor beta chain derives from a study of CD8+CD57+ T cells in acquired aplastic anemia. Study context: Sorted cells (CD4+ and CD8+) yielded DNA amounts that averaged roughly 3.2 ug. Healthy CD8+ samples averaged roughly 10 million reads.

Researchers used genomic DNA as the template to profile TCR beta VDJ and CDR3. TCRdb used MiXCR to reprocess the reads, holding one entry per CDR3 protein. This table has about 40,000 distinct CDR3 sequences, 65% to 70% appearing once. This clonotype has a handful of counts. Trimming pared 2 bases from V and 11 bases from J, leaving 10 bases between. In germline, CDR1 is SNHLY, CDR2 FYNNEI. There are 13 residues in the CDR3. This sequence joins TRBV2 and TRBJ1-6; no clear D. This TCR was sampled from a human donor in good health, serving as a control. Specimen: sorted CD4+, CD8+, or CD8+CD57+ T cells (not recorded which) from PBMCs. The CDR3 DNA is TGTGCCAGCAGTGAATGGGTTCGGACACCCCTCCACTTT. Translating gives CASSEWVRTPLHF.